One sample yielded the 9 T cell receptor beta chains listed below, sequenced in a study of blood T cells in healthy people across ages. Primers used in a second PCR of roughly 6 to 11 cycles were a sample-barcoded 5' primer and a J-beta primer mix. MiXCR was run by TCRdb on the 5' RACE reads, yielding one entry per CDR3 protein. Of approximately 600,000 distinct CDR3 sequences in the sample, approximately 50% are singletons; the top ten hold roughly 34%. The sequenced material came from blood. These receptor sequences come from a man between 60 and 75 years old in good health.

In nucleotides, the CDR3 is TGTGCCAGCAGCCAAGGGACAGGACTGCTAGGGCAGTACTTC. Protein: CASSQGTGLLGQYF. J is TRBJ2-5 and V is TRBV4-2; 7 nucleotides agree with TRBD1. Losses at the gene ends were 1 base for V and 11 bases for J; bases not matched to a gene: 10. Germline CDR1 LGHNA, CDR2 YNFKEQ. The CDR3 has 14 amino acids.

This clonotype occurred a few times. The CDR3 DNA is TGCAGTGCTAGGGGGGACCTCAATTCACCCCTCCACTTT. It translates to CSARGDLNSPLHF. The V gene is TRBV20-1, the J gene TRBJ1-6, with a possible D match to TRBD1 (5 bases). V lost 3 bases to trimming and J lost 7 bases, with 10 bases between them. Germline-derived CDR1 and CDR2 are DFQATT and SNEGSKA (reference sequence). The CDR3 is 13 residues long.

CDR3 bases: TGCGCCAGCAGCGGAAACGGCCAGGGAGCAACGAATCAAGAGACCCAGTACTTC. Protein sequence: CASSGNGQGATNQETQYF. This chain uses TRBV5-1 with TRBJ2-5; D might be TRBD1 or TRBD2, each matching 5 bases. This CDR3 comprises 18 residues. V lost 4 bases and J 2 bases, leaving 24 bases between the germline ends. Germline V lookup: CDR1 SGHRS, CDR2 YFSETQ.

V is TRBV7-9 and J is TRBJ1-6; D perhaps matches TRBD1 (5 bases). CDR3 length equals 15 residues. With 0 bases removed from V and 10 bases from J, the gap between germline ends came to 13 bases. From germline, CDR1 is SEHNR and CDR2 FQNEAQ (reference sequence). The CDR3 DNA is TGTGCCAGCAGCTTAGCCCCGGGGGAGAAGTCACCCCTCCACTTT. Its protein is CASSLAPGEKSPLHF.

The chain recombines TRBV6-2 or TRBV6-3 with TRBJ2-7, with D tentatively TRBD1 (5 bases). The CDR3 length is 16 residues. In germline, CDR1 is MNHEY, CDR2 SVGEGT. Trimming pared 6 bases from V and 1 base from J, leaving 19 bases between. The CDR3 DNA reads as TGTGCCAGCAGACCCAGGACATCTTTGAGTTCCTACGAGCAGTACTTC. As protein: CASRPRTSLSSYEQYF.

The chain carries TRBV7-2 and TRBJ2-3, with D possibly TRBD2 on 5 matching bases. The CDR3 totals 15 residues. Per the germline V gene, CDR1 is SGHTA and CDR2 is FQGNSA. The V end was cut by 1 base, the J end by 2 bases, with 10 bases between. The CDR3 bases are TGTGCCAGCAGCTTAGGACTACCCATCACAGATACGCAGTATTTT. Protein product: CASSLGLPITDTQYF.

The chain recombines TRBV11-2 with TRBJ2-1; D gene unclear. CDR1 is SGHAT, CDR2 FQNNGV, per germline. The V and J ends lost 3 bases and 0 bases respectively, with 9 bases between them. The CDR3 runs to 15 residues. CDR3 in DNA: TGTGCCAGCAGCTTCATCGACCGCTCCTACAATGAGCAGTTCTTC. This gives the protein CASSFIDRSYNEQFF.

For the CDR3, the DNA is TGCAGCGTTGAACTACACACAGATACGCAGTATTTT. It translates to CSVELHTDTQYF. This chain links TRBV29-1 with TRBJ2-3, with D unclear. The germline V and J ends were trimmed by 2 bases and 2 bases, with 5 bases remaining between them. The germline V gene has CDR1 SQVTM and CDR2 ANQGSEA. CDR3 size: 12 residues.

This rearrangement joins TRBV19 to TRBJ1-6; no clear D. V was trimmed by 3 bases and J by 6 bases, leaving 12 bases between them. In germline, CDR1 is LNHDA, CDR2 SQIVND (reference sequence). CDR3 length: 15 amino acids. Here the CDR3 DNA reads TGTGCCAGTAGTATTCGGCCAGCAACTAATTCACCCCTCCACTTT. It codes for CASSIRPATNSPLHF.